This passage covers 10 T cell receptor beta chains from one sample sequenced in a study of T-cell reconstitution after alpha-beta-depleted transplantation in children. For TCRbeta, the library was prepared with unique molecular identifiers. TCRdb called the PCR reads again in MiXCR, with one record for every CDR3 protein. The sample includes 530,000 or so distinct CDR3 sequences, approximately 30% seen only once; the top ten take around a third. The sample was PBMCs, taken before TCRalphabeta/CD19-depleted stem cell transplant. Every receptor here comes from a boy younger than two with Wiskott-Aldrich syndrome, due to receive a stem cell transplant.

V and J are TRBV5-1 and TRBJ2-7; the D gene is possibly TRBD2 (6 bases). CDR3 length: 18 amino acids. Between the trimmed V and J ends, which lost 6 bases and 1 base, there was a span of 26 bases. CDR1 is SGHRS and CDR2 is YFSETQ in the germline V gene. CDR3 sequence: CASNSGVLGSLDSYEQYF. The CDR3 coding sequence is TGCGCCAGCAATTCGGGGGTCTTAGGTAGCCTTGATTCCTACGAGCAGTACTTC.

In its sample, this clonotype was seen once. The genes are TRBV5-1 and TRBJ1-5; possible D gene TRBD1, 6 bases. The CDR3 consists of 12 residues. Looked up from germline, CDR1 is SGHRS and CDR2 is YFSETQ. The V end was cut by 4 bases, the J end by 9 bases, with 11 bases between. This CDR3 is CASSEGQPPQHF. For the CDR3, the DNA is TGCGCCAGCAGCGAGGGACAACCGCCCCAGCATTTT.

This clonotype was counted only a few times. The rearrangement links TRBV25-1 to TRBJ2-7, with 8 bases matching TRBD1. CDR3 size: 13 residues. The ends lost 3 bases at V and 6 bases at J; junction bases unmatched: 4. Germline-derived CDR1 and CDR2 are MGHDK and SYGVNS. The DNA of the CDR3 is TGTGCCAGCAGTGACAGGGGGCGCTCCGAGCAGTACTTC. As protein: CASSDRGRSEQYF.

The chain links TRBV7-3 to TRBJ2-7; D remains ambiguous. CDR3 size: 13 residues. V was shortened by 0 bases and J by 3 bases, with 6 bases between the two germline ends. The germline V gene encodes CDR1 SGHTA and CDR2 FQGTGA. CDR3 DNA sequence: TGTGCCAGCAGCTTAACCCTAGGCTACGAGCAGTACTTC. Its protein product is CASSLTLGYEQYF.

This clonotype was detected only a few times. This chain joins TRBV5-1 and TRBJ2-7; 10 bases are a match to TRBD1. Germline lookup yields CDR1 SGHRS and CDR2 YFSETQ. V dropped 2 bases and J dropped 5; count of bases not matched to a gene: 4. The CDR3 runs to 14 residues. The CDR3 coding sequence is TGCGCCAGCAGCTTCGTAGGGACAGGGGACGAGCAGTACTTC. Translated, it gives CASSFVGTGDEQYF.

V and J are TRBV6-1 and TRBJ1-1, with D uncertain. CDR1 and CDR2 from the germline V gene are MNHNS and SASEGT. The CDR3 loop spans 14 amino acids. The germline V and J ends were trimmed by 6 bases and 0 bases, with 11 bases remaining between them. Here the CDR3 DNA reads TGTGCCAGCAGCCACCGGGCCCTGAACACTGAAGCTTTCTTT. Translated, it gives CASSHRALNTEAFF.

The V gene is TRBV20-1, the J gene TRBJ2-3, with 13 bases aligning to TRBD2. From germline, CDR1 is DFQATT and CDR2 SNEGSKA (reference sequence). V lost 0 bases to trimming and J lost 14 bases; unmatched junction nucleotides: 8. The CDR3 consists of 14 residues. CDR3 in amino acids: CSARERTSGRVGYF. CDR3 sequence (DNA): TGCAGTGCTAGAGAACGGACTAGCGGGAGAGTAGGGTATTTT.

This chain uses TRBV5-5 with TRBJ2-1, with TRBD1 matching 8 bases. The J segment lost 0 bases and the V segment lost 2 bases, leaving 4 bases of the junction unmatched. CDR3 length: 16 amino acids. Germline values: CDR1 SGHKS, CDR2 YYEKEE (reference sequence). The CDR3 region is CASSFGQGSSYNEQFF. CDR3 nucleotides: TGTGCCAGCAGCTTCGGACAGGGAAGCTCCTACAATGAGCAGTTCTTC.

The chain employs TRBV7-2 and TRBJ2-3; 7 bases match TRBD2. Germline V gives CDR1 SGHTA, CDR2 FQGNSA. This CDR3 is built from 14 residues. The trim removed 5 bases at V and 5 bases at J, leaving 7 bases unmatched. The CDR3 DNA is TGTGCCAGCAGCCTGGGACTAAGTGGAGATACGCAGTATTTT. As protein: CASSLGLSGDTQYF.

This chain links TRBV7-3 with TRBJ2-1; no clear D gene. The CDR3 contains 14 residues. The germline gives CDR1 SGHTA, CDR2 FQGTGA. The V end lost 0 bases, the J end lost 6 bases, and 9 bases lay between the germline ends. The DNA for the CDR3 is TGTGCCAGCAGCTTAACTAAGGTGGGCAATGAGCAGTTCTTC. Its protein product is CASSLTKVGNEQFF.